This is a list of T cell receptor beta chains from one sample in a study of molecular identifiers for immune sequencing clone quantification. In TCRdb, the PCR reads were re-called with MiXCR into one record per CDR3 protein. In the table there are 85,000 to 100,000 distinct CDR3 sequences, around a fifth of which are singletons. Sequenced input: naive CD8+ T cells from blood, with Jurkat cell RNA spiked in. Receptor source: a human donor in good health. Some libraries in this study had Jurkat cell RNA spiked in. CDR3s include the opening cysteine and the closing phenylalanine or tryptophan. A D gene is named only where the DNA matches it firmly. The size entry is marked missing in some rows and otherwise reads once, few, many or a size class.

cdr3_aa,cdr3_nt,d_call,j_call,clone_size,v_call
CASSSSMTGGYEQYF,TGTGCCAGCAGCTCTTCGATGACAGGGGGATACGAGCAGTACTTC,TRBD1,TRBJ2-7,few,TRBV7-6
CASSQVQTGELFF,TGCGCCAGCAGCCAAGTCCAAACCGGGGAGCTGTTTTTT,NA,TRBJ2-2,few,TRBV4-1
CASSQASGYEQYF,TGCGCCAGCAGTCAGGCTAGCGGCTACGAGCAGTACTTC,TRBD2,TRBJ2-7,NA,TRBV10-2
CATRTGPQETQYF,TGTGCCACCCGGACAGGGCCACAAGAGACCCAGTACTTC,TRBD1,TRBJ2-5,many,TRBV7-9
CSVKQANTGELFF,TGCAGCGTGAAACAGGCGAACACCGGGGAGCTGTTTTTT,NA,TRBJ2-2,many,TRBV29-1
CATSRDSLAASYEQYF,TGTGCCACCAGCAGAGATAGCCTAGCGGCATCCTACGAGCAGTACTTC,TRBD2,TRBJ2-7,few,TRBV15
CASSQDPGGRPTDTQYF,TGCGCCAGCAGCCAAGATCCCGGCGGGAGGCCCACAGATACGCAGTATTTT,TRBD2,TRBJ2-3,many,TRBV4-3
CASSEGGGQETQYF,TGCGCCAGCAGCGAGGGGGGAGGGCAAGAGACCCAGTACTTC,NA,TRBJ2-5,many,TRBV5-1
CASSLEAGFPQPQHF,TGTGCCAGCAGTTTAGAGGCAGGGTTCCCTCAGCCCCAGCATTTT,NA,TRBJ1-5,many,TRBV12-3/TRBV12-4
CASSQDIGQRGDTQYF,TGCGCCAGCAGCCAAGATATAGGACAACGCGGGGATACGCAGTATTTT,NA,TRBJ2-3,many,TRBV4-3
CASSPSMTVTQYF,TGTGCCAGCAGCCCTTCTATGACCGTAACCCAGTACTTC,NA,TRBJ2-5,many,TRBV12-3/TRBV12-4
CASRDRYNEQFF,TGCGCCAGCAGGGATCGCTACAATGAGCAGTTCTTC,NA,TRBJ2-1,few,TRBV5-1
CASSSGQFNEQFF,TGTGCCAGCAGCTCCGGACAGTTCAATGAGCAGTTCTTC,NA,TRBJ2-1,few,TRBV6-2/TRBV6-3
CASTPKGEGFYNEQFF,TGTGCCAGCACTCCAAAGGGGGAGGGTTTCTACAATGAGCAGTTCTTC,NA,TRBJ2-1,few,TRBV6-2/TRBV6-3
CASSQDGTSVTYGQYF,TGTGCCAGCAGCCAAGACGGGACTAGCGTAACCTACGGGCAGTACTTC,TRBD2,TRBJ2-7,few,TRBV4-2
CASSLYRRETQYF,TGTGCCAGCAGTTTATACCGTCGAGAGACCCAGTACTTC,NA,TRBJ2-5,many,TRBV12-3/TRBV12-4
CASSQVTGGNYEQYF,TGCGCCAGCAGCCAGGTGACCGGGGGAAATTACGAGCAGTACTTC,NA,TRBJ2-7,many,TRBV4-3
CASGPGTIYEQYF,TGTGCCAGTGGTCCCGGGACAATCTACGAGCAGTACTTC,NA,TRBJ2-7,NA,TRBV19
CASSYWGSYEQYF,TGTGCCAGCAGTTACTGGGGTAGCTACGAGCAGTACTTC,NA,TRBJ2-7,many,TRBV6-5
CATKWEGRSNQPQHF,TGTGCCACCAAGTGGGAGGGGAGGAGCAATCAGCCCCAGCATTTT,NA,TRBJ1-5,few,TRBV19
CASSIGQGLGSEQFF,TGTGCCAGTAGTATAGGACAGGGACTCGGCAGTGAGCAGTTCTTC,NA,TRBJ2-1,many,TRBV19
CASSPISYEQYF,TGTGCCAGCAGCCCGATCTCCTACGAGCAGTACTTC,NA,TRBJ2-7,many,TRBV12-3/TRBV12-4
CASRTRDSRPYEQYF,TGTGCCAGCAGGACCCGGGACTCCCGGCCCTACGAGCAGTACTTC,NA,TRBJ2-7,many,TRBV6-1
CASSAGRNEKLFF,TGTGCCAGCAGTGCCGGGAGGAATGAAAAACTGTTTTTT,NA,TRBJ1-4,many,TRBV5-4
CASSSETENTYNEQFF,TGTGCCAGCAGTTCCGAGACGGAGAACACCTACAATGAGCAGTTCTTC,NA,TRBJ2-1,many,TRBV27
CASSQDMYNTEAFF,TGTGCCAGCAGCCAAGATATGTACAACACTGAAGCTTTCTTT,NA,TRBJ1-1,many,TRBV3-1
CASSSSTVLYNEQFF,TGCGCCAGCAGCTCCTCAACAGTGCTCTACAATGAGCAGTTCTTC,NA,TRBJ2-1,few,TRBV5-1
CASSGPTTTEAFF,TGTGCCAGCAGCGGACCAACGACCACTGAAGCTTTCTTT,NA,TRBJ1-1,NA,TRBV7-6
CAWSVSSYEQYF,TGTGCCTGGAGTGTAAGCTCCTACGAGCAGTACTTC,NA,TRBJ2-7,many,TRBV30
CASSLENPSSYNSPLHF,TGTGCCAGCAGTTTAGAGAACCCGAGCTCCTATAATTCACCCCTCCACTTT,NA,TRBJ1-6,NA,TRBV12-3/TRBV12-4
CASSFGPPTENTEAFF,TGTGCCAGCAGCTTTGGTCCACCGACAGAGAACACTGAAGCTTTCTTT,NA,TRBJ1-1,many,TRBV5-5
CASSLAKGTEQFF,TGTGCCAGCAGCTTAGCTAAGGGTACTGAGCAGTTCTTC,NA,TRBJ2-1,many,TRBV7-2
CASSLVEGYEQYF,TGTGCCAGCAGCTTAGTGGAAGGCTACGAGCAGTACTTC,NA,TRBJ2-7,many,TRBV11-2
CAWSEQIHEQYF,TGTGCCTGGAGTGAACAGATCCACGAGCAGTACTTC,NA,TRBJ2-7,few,TRBV30
CASLQYEQYF,TGTGCCAGCCTTCAGTACGAGCAGTACTTC,NA,TRBJ2-7,many,TRBV6-1
CASSLGGENTGELFF,TGTGCCAGCAGCTTAGGCGGGGAGAACACCGGGGAGCTGTTTTTT,NA,TRBJ2-2,many,TRBV7-9
CASSPRTVSPNYGYTF,TGTGCCAGCAGTCCGCGGACAGTTTCCCCTAACTATGGCTACACCTTC,NA,TRBJ1-2,NA,TRBV27
CASKATGTSSQLAKNIQYF,TGTGCCAGCAAAGCGACCGGGACTAGCAGCCAACTAGCCAAAAACATTCAGTACTTC,TRBD2,TRBJ2-4,many,TRBV27
CASSQSRWASGMSGELFF,TGCGCCAGCAGCCAATCCCGCTGGGCTAGCGGGATGTCCGGGGAGCTGTTTTTT,TRBD2,TRBJ2-2,NA,TRBV4-3
CSVEPRDLQTQYF,TGCAGTGTAGAACCCCGGGACCTTCAGACCCAGTACTTC,NA,TRBJ2-5,many,TRBV20-1
CASSFSYEQYF,TGTGCCAGCAGTTTTTCCTACGAGCAGTACTTC,NA,TRBJ2-7,NA,TRBV28
CASSQGARVPNTEAFF,TGTGCCAGCAGCCAAGGGGCTCGGGTGCCGAACACTGAAGCTTTCTTT,NA,TRBJ1-1,many,TRBV14
CSASVGIPGTQYF,TGCAGTGCTAGCGTGGGGATCCCCGGGACCCAGTACTTC,NA,TRBJ2-5,many,TRBV20-1